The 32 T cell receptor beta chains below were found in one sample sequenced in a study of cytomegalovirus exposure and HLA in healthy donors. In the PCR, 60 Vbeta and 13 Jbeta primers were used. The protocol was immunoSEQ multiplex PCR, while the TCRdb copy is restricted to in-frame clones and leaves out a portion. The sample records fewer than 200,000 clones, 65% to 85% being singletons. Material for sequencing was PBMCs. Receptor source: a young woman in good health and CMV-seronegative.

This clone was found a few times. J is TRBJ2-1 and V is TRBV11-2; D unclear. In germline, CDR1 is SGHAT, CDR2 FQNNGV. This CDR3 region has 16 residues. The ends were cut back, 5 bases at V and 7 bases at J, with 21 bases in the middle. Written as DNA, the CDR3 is TGTGCCAGCAGCCCGGCCGCCAGGCCCTTCGAGAATGAGCAGTTCTTC. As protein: CASSPAARPFENEQFF. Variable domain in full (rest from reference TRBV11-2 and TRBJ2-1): EAGVAQSPRYKIIEKRQSVAFWCNPISGHATLYWYQQILGQGPKLLIQFQNNGVVDDSQLPKDRFSAERLKGVDSTLKIQPAKLEDSAVYLCASSPAARPFENEQFFGPGTRLTVL.

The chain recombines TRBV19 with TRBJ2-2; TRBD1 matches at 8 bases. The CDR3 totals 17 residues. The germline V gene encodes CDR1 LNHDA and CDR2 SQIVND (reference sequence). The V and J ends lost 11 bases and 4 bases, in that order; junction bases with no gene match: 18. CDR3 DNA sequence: TGTGCCTCCCTTAGGGGGACAGGAGTTTCGGCCACCGGGGAGCTGTTTTTT. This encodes CASLRGTGVSATGELFF.

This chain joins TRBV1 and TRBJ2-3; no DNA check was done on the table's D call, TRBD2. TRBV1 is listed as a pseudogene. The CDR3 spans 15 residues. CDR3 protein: CTFLRALAGTDTQYF. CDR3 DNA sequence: TGCACTTTCCTGAGGGCGCTAGCTGGCACAGATACGCAGTATTTT.

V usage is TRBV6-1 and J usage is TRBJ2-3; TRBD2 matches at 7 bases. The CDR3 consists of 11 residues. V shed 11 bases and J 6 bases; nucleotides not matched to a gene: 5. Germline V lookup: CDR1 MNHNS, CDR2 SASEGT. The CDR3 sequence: CAVGRGDTQYF. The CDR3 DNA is TGTGCCGTAGGGCGGGGGGATACGCAGTATTTT.

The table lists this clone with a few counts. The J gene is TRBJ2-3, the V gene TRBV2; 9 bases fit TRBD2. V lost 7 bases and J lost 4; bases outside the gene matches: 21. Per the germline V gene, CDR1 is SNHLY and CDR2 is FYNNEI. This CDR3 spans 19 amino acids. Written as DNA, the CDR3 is TGTGCCAGCATGCGGACTAGCGCCCCGTGGGAAGGGTGGGCAGATACGCAGTATTTT. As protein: CASMRTSAPWEGWADTQYF.

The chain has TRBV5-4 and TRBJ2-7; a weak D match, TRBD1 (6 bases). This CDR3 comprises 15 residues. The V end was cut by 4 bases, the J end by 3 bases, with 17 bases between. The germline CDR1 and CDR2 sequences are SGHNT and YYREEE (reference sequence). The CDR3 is CASSPPGQIGYEQYF. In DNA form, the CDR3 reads TGTGCCAGCAGCCCCCCTGGACAGATTGGCTACGAGCAGTACTTC.

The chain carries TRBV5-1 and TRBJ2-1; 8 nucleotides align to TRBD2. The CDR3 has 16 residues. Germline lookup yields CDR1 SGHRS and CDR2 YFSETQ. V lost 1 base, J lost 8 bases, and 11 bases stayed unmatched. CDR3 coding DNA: TGCGCCAGCAGCTTGTTGGGCGGGACTAGTACCCATGAGCAGTTCTTC. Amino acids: CASSLLGGTSTHEQFF.

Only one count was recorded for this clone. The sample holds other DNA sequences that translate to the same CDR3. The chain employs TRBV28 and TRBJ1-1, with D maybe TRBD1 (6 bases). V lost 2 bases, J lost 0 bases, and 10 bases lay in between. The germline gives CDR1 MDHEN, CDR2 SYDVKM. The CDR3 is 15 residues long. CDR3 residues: CASSLAGTLNTEAFF. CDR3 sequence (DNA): TGTGCCAGCAGTTTAGCCGGGACATTGAACACTGAAGCTTTCTTT.

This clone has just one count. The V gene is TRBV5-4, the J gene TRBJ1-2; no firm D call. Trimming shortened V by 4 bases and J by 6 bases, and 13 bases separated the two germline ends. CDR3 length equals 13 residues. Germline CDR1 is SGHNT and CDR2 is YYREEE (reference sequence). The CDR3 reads CASSPQVFNGYTF. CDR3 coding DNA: TGTGCCAGCAGCCCCCAGGTATTCAATGGCTACACCTTC.

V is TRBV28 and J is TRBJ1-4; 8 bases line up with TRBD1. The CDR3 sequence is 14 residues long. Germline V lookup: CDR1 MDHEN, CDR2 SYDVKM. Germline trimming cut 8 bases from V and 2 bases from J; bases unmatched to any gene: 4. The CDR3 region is CASGTGGTNEKLFF. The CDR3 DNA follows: TGTGCCAGCGGTACAGGGGGGACTAATGAAAAACTGTTTTTT.

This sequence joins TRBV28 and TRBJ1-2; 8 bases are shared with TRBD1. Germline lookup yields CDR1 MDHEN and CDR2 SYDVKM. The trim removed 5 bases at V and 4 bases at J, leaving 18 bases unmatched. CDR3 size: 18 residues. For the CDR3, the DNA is TGTGCCAGCAGTACTCCCTTCCTTGGACAGGGTGCGGTCTATGGCTACACCTTC. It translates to CASSTPFLGQGAVYGYTF.

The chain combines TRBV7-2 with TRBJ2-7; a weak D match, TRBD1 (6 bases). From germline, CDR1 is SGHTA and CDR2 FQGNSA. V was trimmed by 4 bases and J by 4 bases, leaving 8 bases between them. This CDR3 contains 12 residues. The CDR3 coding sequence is TGTGCCAGCAGCTCACAGGGTTACGAGCAGTACTTC. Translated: CASSSQGYEQYF. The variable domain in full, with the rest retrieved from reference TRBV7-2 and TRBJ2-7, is GAGVSQSPSNKVTEKGKDVELRCDPISGHTALYWYRQSLGQGLEFLIYFQGNSAPDKSGLPSDRFSAERTGGSVSTLTIQRTQQEDSAVYLCASSSQGYEQYFGPGTRLTVT.

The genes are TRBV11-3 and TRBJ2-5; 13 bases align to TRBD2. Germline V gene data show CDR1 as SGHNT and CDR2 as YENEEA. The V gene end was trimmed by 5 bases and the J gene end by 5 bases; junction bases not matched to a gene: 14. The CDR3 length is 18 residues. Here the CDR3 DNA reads TGTGCCAGCAGCCGCAACTACGCTGGGACTAGCGGGACGGAGACCCAGTACTTC. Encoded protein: CASSRNYAGTSGTETQYF.

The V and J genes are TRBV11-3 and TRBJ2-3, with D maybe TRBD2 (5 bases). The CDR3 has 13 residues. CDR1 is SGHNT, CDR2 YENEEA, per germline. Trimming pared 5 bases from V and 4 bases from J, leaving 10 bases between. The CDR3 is CASSKEGSDTQYF. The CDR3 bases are TGTGCCAGCAGCAAAGAGGGATCAGATACGCAGTATTTT.

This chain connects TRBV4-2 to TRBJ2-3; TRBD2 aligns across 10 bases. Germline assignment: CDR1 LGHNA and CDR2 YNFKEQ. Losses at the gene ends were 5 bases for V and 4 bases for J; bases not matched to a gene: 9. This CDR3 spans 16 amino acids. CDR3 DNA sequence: TGTGCCAGCAGCAATTCTAGCGGGAGTGGCGCAGATACGCAGTATTTT. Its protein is CASSNSSGSGADTQYF.

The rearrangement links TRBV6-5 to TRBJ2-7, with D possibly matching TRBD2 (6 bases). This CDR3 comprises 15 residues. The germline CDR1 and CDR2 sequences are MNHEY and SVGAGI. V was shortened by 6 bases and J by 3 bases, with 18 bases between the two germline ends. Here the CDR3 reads CASRRSERAVYEQYF. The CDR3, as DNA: TGTGCCAGCAGGCGATCTGAGCGGGCGGTCTACGAGCAGTACTTC.

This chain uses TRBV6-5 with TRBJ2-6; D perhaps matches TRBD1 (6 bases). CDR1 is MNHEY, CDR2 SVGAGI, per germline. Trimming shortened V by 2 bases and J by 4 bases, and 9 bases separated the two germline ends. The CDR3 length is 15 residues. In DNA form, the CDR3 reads TGTGCCAGCAGTTACAGGGGGTCCGGGGCCAACGTCCTGACTTTC. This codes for CASSYRGSGANVLTF.

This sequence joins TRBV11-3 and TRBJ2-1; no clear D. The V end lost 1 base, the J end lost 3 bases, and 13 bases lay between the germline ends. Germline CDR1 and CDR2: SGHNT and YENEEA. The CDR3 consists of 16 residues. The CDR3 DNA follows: TGTGCCAGCAGCTTAGCCCACCAGTTGTTCTACAATGAGCAGTTCTTC. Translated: CASSLAHQLFYNEQFF.

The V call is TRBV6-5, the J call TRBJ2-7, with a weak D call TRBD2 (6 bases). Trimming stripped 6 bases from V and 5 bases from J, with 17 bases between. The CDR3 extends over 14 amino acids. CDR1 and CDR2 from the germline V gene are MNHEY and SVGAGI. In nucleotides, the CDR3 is TGTGCCAGCAGACGCGGGATAGACGCTGACGAGCAGTACTTC. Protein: CASRRGIDADEQYF.

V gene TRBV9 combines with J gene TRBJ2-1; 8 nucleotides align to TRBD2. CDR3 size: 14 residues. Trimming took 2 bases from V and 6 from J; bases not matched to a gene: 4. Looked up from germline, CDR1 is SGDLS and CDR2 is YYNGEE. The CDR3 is CASSVITSGNEQFF. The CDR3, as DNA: TGTGCCAGCAGCGTGATCACTAGCGGCAATGAGCAGTTCTTC.

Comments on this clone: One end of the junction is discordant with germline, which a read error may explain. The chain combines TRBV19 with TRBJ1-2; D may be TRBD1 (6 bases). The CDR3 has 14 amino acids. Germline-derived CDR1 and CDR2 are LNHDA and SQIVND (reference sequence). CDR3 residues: CASSIDRTAYPRTF. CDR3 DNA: TGTGCCAGTAGTATAGACAGGACAGCCTATCCTCGAACTTTC.

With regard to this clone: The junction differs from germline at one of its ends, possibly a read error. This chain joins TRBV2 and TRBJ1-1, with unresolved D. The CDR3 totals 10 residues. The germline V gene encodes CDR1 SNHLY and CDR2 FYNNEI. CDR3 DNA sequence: TGTGCCAGCAGTGAAACCGGGCGGGCCTTT. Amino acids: CASSETGRAF.

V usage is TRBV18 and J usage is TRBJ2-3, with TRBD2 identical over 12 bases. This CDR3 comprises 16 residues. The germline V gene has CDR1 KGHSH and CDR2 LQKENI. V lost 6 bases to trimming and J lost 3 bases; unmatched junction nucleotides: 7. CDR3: CASSPTSGSMTDTQYF. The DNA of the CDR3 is TGTGCCAGCTCGCCGACTAGCGGGAGTATGACAGATACGCAGTATTTT.

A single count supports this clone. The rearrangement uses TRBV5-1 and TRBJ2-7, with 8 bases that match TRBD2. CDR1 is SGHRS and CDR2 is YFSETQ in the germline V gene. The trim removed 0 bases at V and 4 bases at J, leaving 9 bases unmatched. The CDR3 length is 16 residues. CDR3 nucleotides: TGCGCCAGCAGCTTGGGGGGGCGGGAGGCTTTTTACGAGCAGTACTTC. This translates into CASSLGGREAFYEQYF.

CDR3 sequence reads: CASSKKQMREQYF. The CDR3 nucleotides are TGTGCCAGCAGCAAAAAACAGATGCGCGAGCAGTACTTC. The gene calls are TRBV21-1 and TRBJ2-7; the table assigns TRBD1, which was not confirmed against the DNA. TRBV21-1 has pseudogene status. The CDR3 contains 13 residues.

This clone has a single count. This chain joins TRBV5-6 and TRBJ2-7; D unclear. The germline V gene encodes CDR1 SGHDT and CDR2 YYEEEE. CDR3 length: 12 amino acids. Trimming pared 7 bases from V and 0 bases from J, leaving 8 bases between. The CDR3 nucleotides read TGTGCCAGCTCCGACTTCTCCTACGAGCAGTACTTC. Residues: CASSDFSYEQYF.

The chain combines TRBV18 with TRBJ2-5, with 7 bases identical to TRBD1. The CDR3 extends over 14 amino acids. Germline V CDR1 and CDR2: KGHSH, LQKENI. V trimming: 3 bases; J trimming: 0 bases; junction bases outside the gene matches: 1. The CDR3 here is CASSPTGNQETQYF. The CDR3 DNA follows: TGTGCCAGCTCACCGACAGGGAACCAAGAGACCCAGTACTTC.

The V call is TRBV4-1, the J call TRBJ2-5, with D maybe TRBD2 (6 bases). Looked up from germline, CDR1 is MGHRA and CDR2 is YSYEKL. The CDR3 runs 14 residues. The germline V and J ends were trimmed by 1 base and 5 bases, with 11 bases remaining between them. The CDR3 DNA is TGCGCCAGCAGCCAAGCCATTGGAGGGGAGACCCAGTACTTC. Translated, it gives CASSQAIGGETQYF.

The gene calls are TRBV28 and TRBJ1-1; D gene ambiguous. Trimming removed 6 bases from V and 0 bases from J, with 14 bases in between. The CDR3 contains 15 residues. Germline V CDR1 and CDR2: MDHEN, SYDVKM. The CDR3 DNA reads TGTGCCAGCAGATTACCCACCAACATGAACACTGAAGCTTTCTTT. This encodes CASRLPTNMNTEAFF.

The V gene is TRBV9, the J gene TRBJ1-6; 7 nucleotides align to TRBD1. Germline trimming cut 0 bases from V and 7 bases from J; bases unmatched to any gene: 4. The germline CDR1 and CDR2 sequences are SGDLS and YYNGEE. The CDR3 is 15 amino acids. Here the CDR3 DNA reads TGTGCCAGCAGCGTAGGTTCAGGGGGAAATTCACCCCTCCACTTT. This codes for CASSVGSGGNSPLHF.

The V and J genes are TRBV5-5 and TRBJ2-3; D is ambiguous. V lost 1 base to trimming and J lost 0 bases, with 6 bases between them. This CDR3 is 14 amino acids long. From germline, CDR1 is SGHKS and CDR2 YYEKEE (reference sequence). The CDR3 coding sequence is TGTGCCAGCAGCTTGATTTCTAGCACAGATACGCAGTATTTT. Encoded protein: CASSLISSTDTQYF.

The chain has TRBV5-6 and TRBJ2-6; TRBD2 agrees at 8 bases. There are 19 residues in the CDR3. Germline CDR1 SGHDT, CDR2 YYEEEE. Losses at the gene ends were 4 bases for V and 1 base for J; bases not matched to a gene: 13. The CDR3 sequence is CASSPLTSGGESGANVLTF. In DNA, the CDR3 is TGTGCCAGCAGCCCGCTTACTAGCGGTGGGGAATCTGGGGCCAACGTCCTGACTTTC. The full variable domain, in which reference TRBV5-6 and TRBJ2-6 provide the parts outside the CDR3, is DAGVTQSPTHLIKTRGQQVTLRCSPKSGHDTVSWYQQALGQGPQFIFQYYEEEERQRGNFPDRFSGHQFPNYSSELNVNALLLGDSALYLCASSPLTSGGESGANVLTFGAGSRLTVL.